The T cell receptor (beta chain) described here comes from a study of breast tumors, draining lymph nodes, adjacent tissues. Study-wide results and limits: Tumor T cell lymph node origin was a supported hypothesis, not proven. Tumors had less TCR diversity than lymph nodes, more than nontumor tissue.

TCRdb re-analysed the multiplex PCR reads in MiXCR, keeping a single row per CDR3 protein. The data show 20,000 or so distinct CDR3 sequences, less than 40% seen once. Turning to this clonotype: Its antigen is still unknown. Its ends do not fully match the called genes, so a read error is possible.

The V gene's germline CDR1 is LNHDA and CDR2 SQIVND (reference sequence). The CDR3 loop spans 14 amino acids. The specimen was breast tumor tissue. This TCR was recovered from a female donor with breast cancer. Some clones in this sample may be carry-over from other donors' samples. The rearrangement joins TRBV19 to TRBJ2-7, with unresolved D. CDR3 nucleotides: TGTGCCTGTAGTTACGGACGGTTCTCCTACGAGCAGTACTTC. Translation: CACSYGRFSYEQYF.